This section outlines one TCR beta chain sequence together with its context. Its specificity is not known. TCRdb's table, derived via immunoSEQ multiplex PCR, lists solely in-frame clones and lacks some. Among 46,000 or so clones listed, 70% to 80% were seen once. This sample was included in a study of T cell responses to AZD1222 COVID-19 vaccine. Germline V gene lookup returns CDR1 MNHEY and CDR2 SVGAGI. Trimming removed 4 bases at V and 2 bases at J, with 15 bases between. The CDR3 runs to 16 residues. Study findings and constraints: Unmutated regions of variants are reportedly targeted by nearly half of spike-specific TCRs. Repertoire sampling happened only post peak T cell response.

The V call is TRBV6-5, the J call TRBJ1-3; the D is unclear. Sequenced here: peripheral blood, sampled on day 0 of AZD1222 vaccination. This clonotype was obtained from an adult in good health. The CDR3 region is CASSSAGQPPGNTIYF. The CDR3 DNA reads as TGTGCCAGCAGTTCGGCAGGCCAACCTCCTGGAAACACCATATATTTT.